Shown below are 13 T cell receptor beta chains from a single sample sequenced in a study of post-analysis software for immune sequencing data (dated by TCRdb to about 2015). Library preparation used PCR. TCRdb names Illumina HiSeq 2500 as the instrument used. To reduce PCR and sequencing biases, unique molecular identifiers were incorporated into the TCR beta cDNA libraries. TCRdb trimmed public reads at Q25 via fastp, called clones via MiXCR and kept in-frame beta chains. When rows share a CDR3 protein, they turn into one entry using the most common DNA and genes. The sample table contains roughly 800,000 distinct CDR3 sequences; only one count was recorded for 35% to 55% of them. The ten most abundant clones make up approximately 5% of the sample. Antigen specificity for these receptors is unknown. Broader findings and caveats from the paper: Significantly higher frequencies in patients than in controls were found for roughly five TRBV segments, including TRBV5-6, TRBV5-1 and TRBV20-1.

Source material: blood. These receptors came from a girl under 18 with multiple sclerosis.

This clonotype was seen a handful of times. V usage is TRBV29-1 and J usage is TRBJ2-3; D ambiguous. The CDR3 spans 13 residues. Trimming took 4 bases from V and 9 from J, leaving 17 bases between them. Germline CDR1 reads SQVTM; CDR2 reads ANQGSEA. In nucleotides, the CDR3 is TGCAGCGTTGTAGACCACCTAGGTGGGACGCAGTATTTT. It translates to CSVVDHLGGTQYF.

A word on this clonotype: A read error may produce the germline difference seen at one junction end. The CDR3 here is CASNQHTDTQYF. CDR3 bases: TGCGCCAGCAACCAACACACAGATACGCAGTATTTT. V is TRBV4-1 and J is TRBJ2-3, with unresolved D. CDR1 and CDR2 (germline): MGHRA, YSYEKL. The CDR3 loop spans 12 amino acids.

The chain combines TRBV15 with TRBJ2-7; TRBD1 aligns across 10 bases. There are 15 residues in the CDR3. The J segment lost 4 bases and the V segment lost 1 base, leaving 4 bases of the junction unmatched. Germline V gene data show CDR1 as LNHNV and CDR2 as YYDKDF (reference sequence). This chain's CDR3 is CATSRARQGAYEQYF. The CDR3, as DNA: TGTGCCACCAGCAGAGCGAGACAGGGGGCATACGAGCAGTACTTC.

CDR3 sequence (DNA): TGTGCCAGCAGCCCGGGGGGTAGGAGATACGAGCAGTACTTC. Translating gives CASSPGGRRYEQYF. The rearrangement joins TRBV12-3 or TRBV12-4 to TRBJ2-7; TRBD2 matches at 7 bases. The CDR3 runs to 14 residues. J gave up 4 bases and V 6 bases, and 9 bases lay outside the gene matches.

V is TRBV7-2 and J is TRBJ1-1, with D possibly being TRBD1 (6 bases). Trimming removed 5 bases from V and 0 bases from J, with 19 bases in between. This CDR3 is built from 17 residues. The V gene's germline CDR1 is SGHTA and CDR2 FQGNSA. The CDR3 spells CASSLQGGALMNTEAFF. The CDR3 DNA reads as TGTGCCAGCAGCCTACAGGGAGGGGCCTTAATGAACACTGAAGCTTTCTTT.

The V and J genes are TRBV5-6 and TRBJ2-7; 8 nucleotides match TRBD1. The CDR3 runs 15 residues. From germline, CDR1 is SGHDT and CDR2 YYEEEE. Trimming at V came to 4 bases and at J to 4 bases, leaving 10 bases not matched to a gene. CDR3 region: CASSRDRKMDYEQYF. The CDR3 region has the DNA TGTGCCAGCAGCCGGGACAGGAAGATGGATTACGAGCAGTACTTC.

The V and J genes are TRBV20-1 and TRBJ2-1, with 13 bases aligning to TRBD2. With V trimmed by 6 bases and J by 4 bases, 9 bases remained unmatched. Germline V gives CDR1 DFQATT, CDR2 SNEGSKA (reference sequence). The CDR3 spans 16 residues. The CDR3 loop reads CSATLAGGTFYNEQFF. As DNA, the CDR3 is TGCAGTGCCACACTAGCGGGAGGGACCTTTTACAATGAGCAGTTCTTC.

This chain joins TRBV29-1 and TRBJ1-3; D not certain. Germline assignment: CDR1 SQVTM and CDR2 ANQGSEA. V lost 4 bases to trimming and J lost 8 bases, with 15 bases between them. CDR3 size: 13 residues. The CDR3, as DNA: TGCAGCGTTGTAGGTTCTCCGGCGGACACCATATATTTT. It yields the protein CSVVGSPADTIYF.

The chain combines TRBV5-1 with TRBJ1-2; the match to TRBD1 covers 10 bases. Germline V CDR1 and CDR2: SGHRS, YFSETQ. CDR3 size: 15 residues. V gave up 4 bases and J gave up 4 bases; unmatched junction bases: 7. The CDR3 DNA is TGCGCCAGCAGCCCCGGGACAGGGGATAGCTATGGCTACACCTTC. Its translation is CASSPGTGDSYGYTF.

The V call is TRBV12-3 or TRBV12-4, the J call TRBJ1-2; D remains ambiguous. The CDR3 covers 13 residues. Trimming pared 4 bases from V and 4 bases from J, leaving 10 bases between. Here the CDR3 DNA reads TGTGCCAGCAGTTCAATTTCGGGCTATGGCTACACCTTC. Residues: CASSSISGYGYTF.

The chain joins TRBV27 to TRBJ1-6, with D unresolved. Germline assignment: CDR1 MNHEY and CDR2 SMNVEV (reference sequence). This CDR3 has 14 amino acids. V was trimmed by 2 bases and J by 7 bases, leaving 9 bases between them. The CDR3 DNA reads as TGTGCCAGCAGTTTACAGAGCAAGAATTCACCCCTCCACTTT. Residues: CASSLQSKNSPLHF.

V gene TRBV12-3 or TRBV12-4 combines with J gene TRBJ2-1, with 9 nucleotides matching TRBD2. Germline trimming cut 8 bases from V and 3 bases from J; bases unmatched to any gene: 5. This CDR3 is built from 14 residues. CDR3 residues: CASGLLAGYNEQFF. The CDR3 DNA sequence: TGTGCCAGCGGCTTACTAGCGGGCTACAATGAGCAGTTCTTC.

This clonotype was observed a handful of times. The rearrangement uses TRBV20-1 and TRBJ2-5; 8 bases align to TRBD2. CDR1 is DFQATT and CDR2 is SNEGSKA in the germline V gene (reference sequence). Unmatched junction bases numbered 11, after V lost 7 bases and J lost 1 base. The CDR3 contains 15 residues. The DNA of the CDR3 is TGCAGTGTCACCAGTAGCGGGAATACCCAAGAGACCCAGTACTTC. This codes for CSVTSSGNTQETQYF.